The 30 T cell receptor beta chains below all came from one sample that was sequenced in a study of blood T cells in healthy people across ages. A second PCR of roughly 7 to 11 cycles used a sample-barcoded 5' primer and a J-beta primer mix. Each CDR3 protein gets one entry after TCRdb re-called the 5' RACE reads with MiXCR. The data contain roughly 1.9 million distinct CDR3 sequences, about 39% of them singletons. Sample: blood. These receptors all come from a human donor in good health.

This sequence joins TRBV10-3 and TRBJ2-1, with 13 positions matching TRBD2. Germline loops: CDR1 ENHRY, CDR2 SYGVKD. The CDR3 extends over 18 amino acids. Unmatched junction bases numbered 12, after V lost 6 bases and J lost 4 bases. CDR3 sequence reads: CAISPTSGGPLEYNEQFF. The CDR3 nucleotides are TGTGCCATCAGCCCGACTAGCGGGGGGCCGCTAGAGTACAATGAGCAGTTCTTC.

Note on this clonotype: Sequence at one end of the junction differs from germline and may be a read error. V and J are TRBV6-1 and TRBJ1-1; D is unclear. From germline, CDR1 is MNHNS and CDR2 SASEGT. The CDR3 is 14 residues long. Here the CDR3 reads CASSEVMGRTEVFF. The CDR3 nucleotides are TGTGCCAGCAGTGAAGTTATGGGTAGGACTGAAGTTTTCTTT.

This clonotype was found once. This chain connects TRBV7-2 to TRBJ1-1; maybe TRBD1 (5 bases). V lost 0 bases and J 5 bases, leaving 19 bases between the germline ends. CDR1 and CDR2 from the germline V gene are SGHTA and FQGNSA. The CDR3 totals 17 residues. CDR3 DNA sequence: TGTGCCAGCAGCTTAGCGCGAGCAGGGAGGCTTGGAACTGAAGCTTTCTTT. Translated: CASSLARAGRLGTEAFF.

This clonotype was detected ten times or more. The chain employs TRBV6-1 and TRBJ2-7; a possible D gene is TRBD1 (6 bases). From germline, CDR1 is MNHNS and CDR2 SASEGT. Trimming cost V 7 bases and J 2 bases, with 12 bases left between them. This CDR3 region has 13 residues. The CDR3 coding sequence is TGTGCCAGCACTAAGGACAGCACCTACGAGCAGTACTTC. This encodes CASTKDSTYEQYF.

The CDR3 spells CASSRPPQYSNQPQHF. DNA of the CDR3: TGTGCCAGCAGCCGACCCCCGCAGTATAGCAATCAGCCCCAGCATTTT. The chain recombines TRBV12-3 or TRBV12-4 with TRBJ1-5; D remains ambiguous. Trimming took off 6 bases at V and 0 bases at J, with 15 bases between the two ends. CDR3 length equals 16 residues.

The chain links TRBV11-1 to TRBJ2-1; D unclear. V was clipped by 5 bases and J by 0 bases, with 14 bases between them. The CDR3 consists of 16 residues. Germline V CDR1 and CDR2: SGHAT, FQDESV (reference sequence). CDR3 sequence: CASSPRVGSSYNEQFF. The CDR3 nucleotides read TGTGCCAGCAGCCCCCGGGTGGGAAGCTCCTACAATGAGCAGTTCTTC.

This clonotype was observed a handful of times. The genes are TRBV4-3 and TRBJ2-4; perhaps TRBD1 as D (5 bases). Trimming shortened V by 4 bases and J by 3 bases, and 13 bases separated the two germline ends. This CDR3 region has 15 residues. Germline lookup yields CDR1 LGHNA and CDR2 YSLEER. The CDR3 sequence is CASSPFGDSKNIQYF. CDR3 DNA sequence: TGCGCCAGCAGCCCATTTGGAGACAGCAAAAACATTCAGTACTTC.

This chain uses TRBV9 with TRBJ2-1; D uncertain. Trimming removed 0 bases from V and 9 bases from J, with 13 bases in between. This CDR3 has 14 amino acids. Germline CDR1 is SGDLS and CDR2 is YYNGEE. The CDR3 loop reads CASSVADAAVEQFF. Here the CDR3 DNA reads TGTGCCAGCAGCGTAGCGGACGCGGCCGTTGAGCAGTTCTTC.

This chain links TRBV27 with TRBJ1-2; no clear D gene. Germline-derived CDR1 and CDR2 are MNHEY and SMNVEV (reference sequence). Trimming took off 3 bases at V and 4 bases at J, with 9 bases between the two ends. This CDR3 has 13 residues. The chain's CDR3 is CASSFGDLYGYTF. DNA for the CDR3: TGTGCCAGCAGTTTTGGTGATCTCTATGGCTACACCTTC.

A few counts support this clonotype. This chain links TRBV7-9 with TRBJ2-4; TRBD1 agrees at 8 bases. The DNA end is a closer match to TRBJ2-7, so the J assignment may be wrong. The CDR3 totals 13 residues. CDR1 and CDR2 from the germline V gene are SEHNR and FQNEAQ (reference sequence). The CDR3 DNA reads TGTGCCAGCAGCCCACCGACAGGGGTCGAGCAGTACTTC. Amino acid sequence: CASSPPTGVEQYF.

V usage is TRBV9 and J usage is TRBJ1-2; D may be TRBD1 (5 bases). V was cut by 4 bases and J by 3 bases, with 13 bases left in between. The CDR3 spans 14 residues. The germline V gene encodes CDR1 SGDLS and CDR2 YYNGEE. CDR3 sequence reads: CASSSPGGDYGYTF. As DNA, the CDR3 is TGTGCCAGCAGCTCCCCCGGGGGGGACTATGGCTACACCTTC.

This chain connects TRBV21-1 to TRBJ1-5; TRBD1 is the table's D call and was not checked against the DNA. TRBV21-1 is classified as a pseudogene. The CDR3 length is 14 residues. CDR3 nucleotide sequence: TGTGCCAGCCGAGGGGTGGGGAACAGCCAGCCCCAGCATTTT. Protein product: CASRGVGNSQPQHF.

J is TRBJ2-1 and V is TRBV7-2, with D possibly being TRBD1 (6 bases). V was pared by 1 base and J by 2 bases, with 12 bases between. The CDR3 covers 16 residues. CDR1 and CDR2 from the germline V gene are SGHTA and FQGNSA. Here the CDR3 DNA reads TGTGCCAGCAGCTTAGATCGGAACAGGGCCTACAATGAGCAGTTCTTC. As protein: CASSLDRNRAYNEQFF.

V and J are TRBV12-3 or TRBV12-4 and TRBJ2-7; D is unresolved. Trimming removed 6 bases at V and 12 bases at J, with 21 bases between. The CDR3 covers 13 residues. The CDR3 loop is CASRPSSGPLGYF. Written as DNA, the CDR3 is TGTGCCAGCAGGCCCTCCTCGGGCCCACTGGGGTACTTC.

Concerning this clonotype: The germline gene is not matched at one end of the junction; a read error may be the cause. The gene calls are TRBV12-5 and TRBJ2-3; 8 nucleotides align to TRBD1. Germline values: CDR1 LGHNT, CDR2 FRNRAP. This CDR3 is 16 amino acids long. This CDR3 is CASGPSGTGFTDAQYF. CDR3 nucleotide sequence: TGTGCTAGTGGTCCCTCCGGGACAGGCTTCACAGATGCGCAGTATTTT.

This clonotype was found a few times. The rearrangement joins TRBV20-1 to TRBJ1-6; 7 bases line up with TRBD1. Germline V gene data show CDR1 as DFQATT and CDR2 as SNEGSKA (reference sequence). The CDR3 has 13 residues. V lost 6 bases and J lost 5; bases outside the gene matches: 4. The CDR3 DNA follows: TGCAGTGCGGTCGGACAGGATAATTCACCCCTCCACTTT. Translating it yields CSAVGQDNSPLHF.

The chain joins TRBV7-2 to TRBJ1-2; unclear D gene. Deletions cut 8 bases from V and 6 bases from J, with 13 bases between. This CDR3 comprises 12 residues. CDR1 and CDR2 from the germline V gene are SGHTA and FQGNSA. CDR3 loop: CASGPHWHGYTF. CDR3 in DNA: TGTGCCAGCGGGCCTCATTGGCATGGCTACACCTTC.

This clonotype was seen at least ten times. A junction end diverges from the germline sequence, so it may reflect a read error. CDR3 region: CASSLSGGSNQPQHF. For the CDR3, the DNA is TGCGCCAGCAGCCTAAGCGGAGGTAGCAATCAGCCCCAGCATTTT. The chain uses TRBV27 and TRBJ1-5, with D unclear. The CDR3 spans 15 residues. Germline-derived CDR1 and CDR2 are MNHEY and SMNVEV (reference sequence).

This chain uses TRBV12-3 or TRBV12-4 with TRBJ2-5; TRBD2 might be the D (6 bases). The CDR3 runs 15 residues. The V end was cut by 3 bases, the J end by 4 bases, with 15 bases between. DNA of the CDR3: TGTGCCAGCAGTTTTTACGGGGGTAATTTAGAGACCCAGTACTTC. Translated: CASSFYGGNLETQYF.

V usage is TRBV20-1 and J usage is TRBJ1-2, with TRBD1 matching over 7 bases. Germline assignment: CDR1 DFQATT and CDR2 SNEGSKA (reference sequence). The trim removed 2 bases at V and 4 bases at J, leaving 10 bases unmatched. The CDR3 runs to 15 residues. The CDR3 bases are TGCAGTGCTAGACGACCGGGACAGCGAGTCTATGGCTACACCTTC. It yields the protein CSARRPGQRVYGYTF.

This clonotype has a handful of counts. The chain couples TRBV29-1 to TRBJ1-1; perhaps TRBD1 as D (5 bases). Germline V lookup: CDR1 SQVTM, CDR2 ANQGSEA. V was clipped by 6 bases and J by 0 bases, with 11 bases between them. This CDR3 contains 13 residues. CDR3 in amino acids: CSVLGPLNTEAFF. The CDR3 nucleotides are TGCAGCGTGCTGGGGCCCCTGAACACTGAAGCTTTCTTT.

The chain has TRBV9 and TRBJ1-1, with 7 bases identical to TRBD1. Germline V CDR1 and CDR2: SGDLS, YYNGEE. V dropped 4 bases and J dropped 1; count of bases not matched to a gene: 4. The CDR3 has 14 amino acids. This CDR3 reads CASSFTGANTEAFF. CDR3 DNA: TGTGCCAGCAGCTTCACAGGGGCGAACACTGAAGCTTTCTTT.

A few counts support this clonotype. The V call is TRBV12-3 or TRBV12-4, the J call TRBJ1-5; tentative D call: TRBD1 (6 bases). Trimming removed 7 bases from V and 4 bases from J, with 17 bases in between. The CDR3 has 15 amino acids. DNA of the CDR3: TGTGCCAGCACCTCCCTTCTGGGGGCAAATCAGCCCCAGCATTTT. It yields the protein CASTSLLGANQPQHF.

The CDR3 DNA reads as TGTGCCAGCAGTTACTGGGAGGGGGGTAGGACTGAAGCTTTCTTT. As protein: CASSYWEGGRTEAFF. This rearrangement joins TRBV6-5 to TRBJ1-1; weak D call: TRBD1 (6 bases). Germline CDR1 reads MNHEY; CDR2 reads SVGAGI. This CDR3 region has 15 residues. V gave up 1 base and J gave up 5 bases, with 14 bases separating them.

This sequence joins TRBV29-1 and TRBJ2-3; unclear D gene. Germline values: CDR1 SQVTM, CDR2 ANQGSEA. The V gene lost 3 bases and the J gene lost 3 bases, with 19 bases spanning the gap. CDR3 length equals 16 residues. Here the CDR3 reads CSVDRHTESSTDTQYF. The CDR3 DNA reads TGCAGCGTTGATAGGCACACCGAATCGAGTACAGATACGCAGTATTTT.

The V and J genes are TRBV9 and TRBJ2-3; 10 nucleotides agree with TRBD2. Germline V CDR1 and CDR2: SGDLS, YYNGEE. V trimming: 0 bases; J trimming: 0 bases; junction bases outside the gene matches: 13. CDR3 length: 20 amino acids. This CDR3 is CASSVGPASGGFSSTDTQYF. CDR3 nucleotides: TGTGCCAGCAGCGTAGGTCCGGCTAGCGGGGGTTTTTCTAGCACAGATACGCAGTATTTT.

This clonotype has a handful of counts. The V gene is TRBV7-2, the J gene TRBJ2-3, with 8 nucleotides matching TRBD2. Germline V gene sequence: CDR1 SGHTA, CDR2 FQGNSA. With V trimmed by 5 bases and J by 1 base, 5 bases remained unmatched. This CDR3 comprises 15 residues. This chain's CDR3 is CASSKMRGGTDTQYF. CDR3 nucleotides: TGTGCCAGCAGCAAAATGCGGGGGGGCACAGATACGCAGTATTTT.

This chain uses TRBV12-3 or TRBV12-4 with TRBJ2-3; TRBD2 agrees at 10 bases. V was pared by 3 bases and J by 4 bases, with 4 bases of the junction left unmatched. The CDR3 is made up of 15 amino acids. DNA for the CDR3: TGTGCCAGCAGTTTTACTAGCGGGGATCCAGATACGCAGTATTTT. Amino acids: CASSFTSGDPDTQYF.

The rearrangement uses TRBV7-8 and TRBJ2-5, with D possibly matching TRBD1 (8 bases). There are 14 residues in the CDR3. Germline values: CDR1 SGHVS, CDR2 FQNEAQ. Trimming left V 6 bases short and J 5 bases short, with 16 bases between. The CDR3 is CASSQNRGGETQYF. As DNA, the CDR3 is TGTGCCAGCAGTCAAAACAGGGGGGGGGAGACCCAGTACTTC.

V and J are TRBV6-6 and TRBJ1-5; D gene ambiguous. Trimming removed 5 bases from V and 1 base from J, with 6 bases in between. Germline CDR1 reads MNHNY; CDR2 reads SVGAGI (reference sequence). The CDR3 is 13 residues long. CDR3 residues: CASSGVSNQPQHF. The CDR3 DNA reads as TGTGCCAGCAGTGGGGTCAGCAATCAGCCCCAGCATTTT.